This T cell receptor beta chain emerged from a study of CD8 T cells in Susac syndrome (dated by TCRdb to about 2019). Study-level background: Repertoire sequencing was used to test whether CD8+ T cell activation and differentiation in Susac syndrome was antigen driven.

The paper's findings and limits, for the study overall: The number of individuals in the TCR sequencing and HLA analysis was acknowledged as relatively small.

From the cysteine through the phenylalanine, the CDR3 covers 16 amino acids. The entry retains the CDR3 DNA only, 48 bases that are in frame from base 1. Germline trimming: 4 bases from V, 5 bases from J; junction bases outside gene matches: 11. According to the germline V gene, CDR1 reads MGHRA and CDR2 reads YSYEKL. RNA was extracted using the RNeasy kit, and roughly 0.45 to 1 microgram was reverse transcribed with random hexamers. The immunoSEQ multiplex PCR assay, which covers 54 Vbeta and 13 Jbeta segments, was used to amplify TCR beta CDR3 regions. To correct PCR amplification bias, a synthetic template baseline was used for both primer optimization and computational correction. In the paper's pipeline: Reads were annotated to V, D and J genes according to IMGT and were analyzed with immunoSEQ Analyzer, with only productive sequences retained. To calculate clonality, Shannon entropy was normalized by log2 of the number of productive unique sequences and then subtracted from one. For each patient and control, public and private clones were evaluated among the 100 most prevalent clones. Clones were defined as Susac-specific when absent from the healthy and MS cohorts, from fewer than 1,300 published viral clones and from other ImmuneACCESS disease sequences. TCRdb ran its own pipeline on the public reads, namely fastp trimming at Q25 and MiXCR clone calling, and kept in-frame beta chains. All rows with the same CDR3 protein become a single entry with the most common DNA and genes. The V and J calls and clone size come from TCRdb's table, not from the authors' own analysis. Recorded for this sample are about 200,000 distinct CDR3 sequences; around 93% of them occurred a single time. About 0.1% of the sample is taken by the ten largest.

High-throughput TCR beta sequencing profiled peripheral blood CD8+ and CD4+ T cells from healthy donors, Susac syndrome patients and multiple sclerosis patients. Healthy donors were included as age- and sex-matched controls. Bulk CD8+ and CD4+ T cells were purified magnetically by negative isolation, whereas CD8+ TEMRA cells were enriched by FACS. Blood was collected in EDTA tubes and processed within 24 hours, with PBMCs isolated through density gradient centrifugation. PBMCs intended for TCR sequencing were frozen in liquid nitrogen and were later thawed in a 37 degrees C water bath. The sorted or isolated CD4+, CD8+ and CD8+ TEMRA cells had a purity of 90% or higher. As regards this clonotype: What antigen it recognizes has not been identified. Nothing much larger sits one base from this clone, and base qualities are not available.

The sample taken for sequencing was CD4+ T cells from PBMCs. The receptor comes from a human donor in good health. The V and J segments used are TRBV4-1 and TRBJ2-5, with TRBD1 matching 9 junction bases. The nucleotide sequence reads TGCGCCAGCAGCCCCCGGGACAGGGATTCGCGGGAGACCCAGTACTTC. Translated, it gives CASSPRDRDSRETQYF.